This T cell receptor beta chain was sequenced during a study of T cell responses to AZD1222 COVID-19 vaccine. Assay: immunoSEQ multiplex PCR; the TCRdb copy retains only in-frame clones and omits some. The sample lists about 50,000 clones, approximately 83% occurring once. CDR3 length: 14 amino acids. Germline V gene data show CDR1 as DFQATT and CDR2 as SNEGSKA (reference sequence). The ends lost 3 bases at V and 5 bases at J; junction bases unmatched: 9. This specimen consisted of peripheral blood, obtained on day 0 of AZD1222 vaccination. The genes are TRBV20-1 and TRBJ2-5; 7 nucleotides align to TRBD1. This TCR was recovered from an adult in good health. CDR3 region: CSASPSSRGETQYF. The CDR3 nucleotides are TGCAGTGCTAGTCCCAGTAGCAGGGGGGAGACCCAGTACTTC.